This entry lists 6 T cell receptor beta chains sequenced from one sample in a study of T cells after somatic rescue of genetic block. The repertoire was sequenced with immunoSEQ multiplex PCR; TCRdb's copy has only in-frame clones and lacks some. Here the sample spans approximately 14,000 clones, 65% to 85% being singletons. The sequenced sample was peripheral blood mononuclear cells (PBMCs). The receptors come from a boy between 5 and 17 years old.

CDR3 sequence: CSVILTGSNQPQHF. CDR3 DNA: TGCAGCGTCATTTTGACAGGTAGCAATCAGCCCCAGCATTTT. The gene calls are TRBV29-1 and TRBJ1-5; D is perhaps TRBD1 (6 bases). V gave up 6 bases and J gave up 0 bases, with 12 bases separating them. This CDR3 has 14 residues. The germline V gene has CDR1 SQVTM and CDR2 ANQGSEA.

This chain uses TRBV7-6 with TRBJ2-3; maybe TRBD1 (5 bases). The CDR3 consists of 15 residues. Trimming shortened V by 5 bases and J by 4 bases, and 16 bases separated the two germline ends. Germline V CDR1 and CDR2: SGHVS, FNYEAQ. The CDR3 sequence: CASSRLGVQSDTQYF. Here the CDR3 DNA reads TGTGCCAGCAGCCGCTTAGGGGTACAGTCAGATACGCAGTATTTT.

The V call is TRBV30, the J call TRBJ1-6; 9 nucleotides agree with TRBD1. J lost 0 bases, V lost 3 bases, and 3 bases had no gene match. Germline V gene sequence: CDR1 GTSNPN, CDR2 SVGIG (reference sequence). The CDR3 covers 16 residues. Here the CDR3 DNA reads TGTGCCTGGAGACAGGGGGCCGGCTCCTATAATTCACCCCTCCACTTT. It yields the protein CAWRQGAGSYNSPLHF.

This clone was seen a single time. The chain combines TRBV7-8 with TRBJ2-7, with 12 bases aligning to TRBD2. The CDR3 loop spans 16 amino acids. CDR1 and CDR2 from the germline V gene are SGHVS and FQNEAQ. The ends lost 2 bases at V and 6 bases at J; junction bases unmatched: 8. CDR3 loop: CASSLRLAGEKGEQYF. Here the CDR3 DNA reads TGTGCCAGCAGCTTAAGACTAGCGGGAGAGAAAGGCGAGCAGTACTTC.

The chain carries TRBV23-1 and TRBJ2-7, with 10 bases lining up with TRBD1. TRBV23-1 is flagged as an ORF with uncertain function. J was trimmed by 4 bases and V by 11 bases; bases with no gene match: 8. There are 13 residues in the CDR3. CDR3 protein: CALRQGAKYEQYF. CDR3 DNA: TGCGCCTTGCGACAGGGGGCGAAGTACGAGCAGTACTTC.

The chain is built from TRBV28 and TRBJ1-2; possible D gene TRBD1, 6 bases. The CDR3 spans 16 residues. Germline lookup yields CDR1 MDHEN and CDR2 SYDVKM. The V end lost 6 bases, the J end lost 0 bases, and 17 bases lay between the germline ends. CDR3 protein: CASRTRYRAPNYGYTF. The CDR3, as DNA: TGTGCCAGCAGGACACGATACAGGGCTCCTAACTATGGCTACACCTTC.